These T cell receptor beta chains were read from a single sample in a study of cytomegalovirus exposure and HLA in healthy donors. Produced via immunoSEQ multiplex PCR; TCRdb's table is partial and in-frame only. The data contain some 150,000 clones, 65% to 85% of them singletons. Sequencing was performed on PBMCs. The receptors were sampled from a woman in her twenties or thirties in good health and CMV-seropositive. Both conserved end residues are part of each CDR3. The D gene is left open where the match is weak. A clone size is listed for some rows: how often the clone was seen (once, few, many), or a class if it is expanded.

d_call clone_size j_call v_call cdr3_nt cdr3_aa
. . TRBJ2-7 TRBV6-6 TGTGCCAGCAGTTACGGTAGGAGCACCTACGAGCAGTACTTC CASSYGRSTYEQYF
TRBD1 . TRBJ1-1 TRBV18 TGTGCCAGCTCATCCGGGACAGCCGGGTGGGACACTGAAGCTTTCTTT CASSSGTAGWDTEAFF
. . TRBJ2-6 TRBV4-2 TGTGCCAGCAGCCAAGTTACAACCGCCTCTGGGGCCAACGTCCTGACTTTC CASSQVTTASGANVLTF
TRBD2 . TRBJ2-3 TRBV4-2 TGTGCCAGCAGCCAAAAGACTAGCGGGGGGCCAGATACGCAGTATTTT CASSQKTSGGPDTQYF
. . TRBJ2-1 TRBV19 TGTGCCAGTAGCCCGTCGGCGGATGAACACAATGAGCAGTTCTTC CASSPSADEHNEQFF
. . TRBJ2-1 TRBV18 TGTGCCAGCTCACCGGGACACCCTTACAATGAGCAGTTCTTC CASSPGHPYNEQFF
TRBD1 . TRBJ1-2 TRBV7-9 TGTGCCAGCAGCCCTATGCGACAGGGGAACTATGGCTACACCTTC CASSPMRQGNYGYTF
TRBD2 . TRBJ2-1 TRBV7-9 TGTGCCAGCAGCCTAACGTGGGCTAGCGGGGGGGCCCCCTACAATGAGCAGTTCTTC CASSLTWASGGAPYNEQFF
. . TRBJ1-5 TRBV4-1 TGCGCCAGCAGCCATCCCGAGGAGGGGAGGACTCAGCCCCAGCATTTT CASSHPEEGRTQPQHF
TRBD1 . TRBJ2-7 TRBV7-7 TGTGCCAGCAGCCACCGGGACAGCGGCTCCTACGAGCAGTACTTC CASSHRDSGSYEQYF
TRBD2 . TRBJ2-1 TRBV5-1 TGCGCCAGCAGCTTGGCAGGCGGGGGGCGCCCCCATGAGCAGTTCTTC CASSLAGGGRPHEQFF
. . TRBJ1-1 TRBV6-5 TGTGCCAGCAGTTTTTCCGGGACACCGAACACTGAAGCTTTCTTT CASSFSGTPNTEAFF
TRBD1 . TRBJ1-2 TRBV5-5 TGTGCCAGCAGCTTAAAAACAGGGGGAGTGAGCTACACCTTC CASSLKTGGVSYTF
. . TRBJ2-2 TRBV19 TGTGCCAGTACGGGGGGCTACGCGAACACCGGGGAGCTGTTTTTT CASTGGYANTGELFF
. . TRBJ2-1 TRBV27 TGTGCCAGCAGTACTTGGTTGAGGGCACCGTACAATGAGCAGTTCTTC CASSTWLRAPYNEQFF
TRBD2 . TRBJ2-3 TRBV7-3 TGTGCCAGCAGCTTAAGCGGGGGGACGGCAGATACGCAGTATTTT CASSLSGGTADTQYF
. few TRBJ1-5 TRBV6-1 TGTGCCAGCAGTGATTGGGGGAGGGATCAGCCCCAGCATTTT CASSDWGRDQPQHF
TRBD1 few TRBJ2-2 TRBV7-6 TGTGCCGATTCAAGGGGGCTTGGAGGGGAGCTGTTTTTT CADSRGLGGELFF
. . TRBJ1-1 TRBV5-1 TGCGCCAGCAGCTTGGCCTTGACAGGAACGGCTGAAGCTTTCTTT CASSLALTGTAEAFF